This TCR beta chain was identified in a study of identical twins. TCRdb fed the 5' RACE reads into MiXCR, producing one record per CDR3 protein. This sample has around 100,000 distinct CDR3 sequences, with about 6.1% found just once. Healthy Caucasians, and only they, were the donors. This clonotype was picked up many times. This CDR3 has 15 amino acids. J lost 1 base, V lost 1 base, and 2 bases had no gene match. The V gene's germline CDR1 is LGHDT and CDR2 YNNKEL (reference sequence). The sample taken for sequencing was memory T cells sorted from blood. The chain is built from TRBV3-1 and TRBJ2-5; 8 bases are a match to TRBD2. The TCR comes from a woman aged 45-59 years in good health. DNA for the CDR3: TGTGCCAGCAGCCAAGGAACTAGCGGCCAAGAGACCCAGTACTTC. Residues: CASSQGTSGQETQYF.